The 23 T cell receptor beta chains below were found in one sample sequenced in a study of cytomegalovirus exposure and HLA in healthy donors. PCR was performed using 60 Vbeta and 13 Jbeta primers. The method was immunoSEQ multiplex PCR; TCRdb's version includes in-frame clones alone and lacks a portion of them. This repertoire shows around 160,000 clones, around 75% found once; its top ten account for roughly 8.2%. The sample was PBMCs. The origin of the receptors is a woman aged 40 to 50 in good health and CMV-seropositive.

The chain combines TRBV6-5 with TRBJ1-2, with TRBD1 matching over 8 bases. CDR1 MNHEY and CDR2 SVGAGI come from the germline V gene. Trimming cost V 6 bases and J 4 bases; bases outside gene matches: 10. The CDR3 length is 15 residues. This CDR3 is CASSRGQGVSYGYTF. DNA of the CDR3: TGTGCCAGCAGCCGCGGACAGGGAGTGAGCTATGGCTACACCTTC.

The chain is built from TRBV5-1 and TRBJ2-1; 9 bases are shared with TRBD2. Germline CDR1 is SGHRS and CDR2 is YFSETQ. This CDR3 comprises 13 residues. Trimming cost V 6 bases and J 7 bases; bases outside gene matches: 5. The CDR3 coding sequence is TGCGCCAGCAACCAGCGGGAGGCAAATGAGCAGTTCTTC. Residues: CASNQREANEQFF.

The chain links TRBV5-4 to TRBJ1-2; the match to TRBD1 covers 9 bases. The CDR3 consists of 16 residues. With V trimmed by 0 bases and J by 6 bases, 9 bases remained unmatched. Germline V gene sequence: CDR1 SGHNT, CDR2 YYREEE (reference sequence). The CDR3 region is CASSLGRGQGGNGYTF. CDR3 coding DNA: TGTGCCAGCAGCTTGGGAAGGGGACAGGGTGGGAATGGCTACACCTTC.

The genes are TRBV6-4 and TRBJ1-2; TRBD1 is a possible D gene (5 bases). Between the trimmed V and J ends, which lost 3 bases and 4 bases, there was a span of 15 bases. The CDR3 sequence is 15 residues long. The germline V gene has CDR1 MRHNA and CDR2 SNTAGT. The CDR3 here is CASSEAPGGTYGYTF. The CDR3 DNA sequence: TGTGCCAGCAGTGAAGCCCCGGGGGGTACCTATGGCTACACCTTC.

The chain uses TRBV15 and TRBJ2-1; TRBD2 matches 7 bases. Germline V gene sequence: CDR1 LNHNV, CDR2 YYDKDF (reference sequence). The CDR3 is made up of 14 amino acids. V lost 1 base, J lost 5 bases, and 2 bases stayed unmatched. The CDR3 DNA follows: TGTGCCACCAGCAGAGGGACTAGGGACAATGAGCAGTTCTTC. The encoded protein is CATSRGTRDNEQFF.

This chain connects TRBV6-5 to TRBJ2-7; D is possibly TRBD1 (5 bases). V lost 5 bases and J 6 bases, leaving 11 bases between the germline ends. Germline V gives CDR1 MNHEY, CDR2 SVGAGI. CDR3 length: 12 residues. The DNA for the CDR3 is TGTGCCAGCAGTGAAAGCAGGGCCGAGCAGTACTTC. This codes for CASSESRAEQYF.

The genes are TRBV10-2 and TRBJ1-6; a weak D match, TRBD1 (6 bases). The CDR3 contains 14 residues. V was clipped by 7 bases and J by 0 bases, with 7 bases between them. CDR1 and CDR2 from the germline V gene are WSHSY and SAAADI. CDR3 loop: CASTDSSYNSPLHF. Written as DNA, the CDR3 is TGCGCCAGCACGGACAGCTCCTATAATTCACCCCTCCACTTT.

Written as DNA, the CDR3 is TGTGCCAGCAGGGATCGGACTAGCGGGTTAGCCTACGAGCAGTACTTC. Translating gives CASRDRTSGLAYEQYF. The rearrangement joins TRBV27 to TRBJ2-7, with 11 bases fitting TRBD2. The CDR3 totals 16 residues. CDR1 MNHEY and CDR2 SMNVEV come from the germline V gene (reference sequence). J was trimmed by 2 bases and V by 6 bases; bases with no gene match: 9.

The chain links TRBV5-1 to TRBJ2-7, with TRBD1 matching 8 bases. The length of the CDR3 is 14 residues. Germline V CDR1 and CDR2: SGHRS, YFSETQ. V dropped 0 bases and J dropped 5; count of bases not matched to a gene: 4. The CDR3 region has the DNA TGCGCCAGCAGCTTGGGACAGGGGCTGGACGAGCAGTACTTC. It specifies CASSLGQGLDEQYF.

The rearrangement uses TRBV19 and TRBJ1-2; the D gene is possibly TRBD1 (6 bases). Germline V CDR1 and CDR2: LNHDA, SQIVND (reference sequence). Trimming cost V 5 bases and J 4 bases, with 17 bases left between them. The CDR3 consists of 15 residues. As DNA, the CDR3 is TGTGCCAGTAGTGCGACAGGTTCGTTCGCCTATGGCTACACCTTC. Encoded protein: CASSATGSFAYGYTF. The variable domain in full, with the rest retrieved from reference TRBV19 and TRBJ1-2, is DGGITQSPKYLFRKEGQNVTLSCEQNLNHDAMYWYRQDPGQGLRLIYYSQIVNDFQKGDIAEGYSVSREKKESFPLTVTSAQKNPTAFYLCASSATGSFAYGYTFGSGTRLTVV.

The gene calls are TRBV5-6 and TRBJ1-4; 7 nucleotides agree with TRBD1. The CDR3 sequence is 14 residues long. Germline V CDR1 and CDR2: SGHDT, YYEEEE. Trimming at V came to 2 bases and at J to 6 bases, leaving 4 bases not matched to a gene. The CDR3 bases are TGTGCCAGCAGCTTAGGGACAGCTTATGAAAAACTGTTTTTT. Its protein product is CASSLGTAYEKLFF.

The J gene is TRBJ2-5, the V gene TRBV7-2; 9 positions match TRBD1. The DNA end lines up better with TRBJ2-7; the J call may be wrong. Germline assignment: CDR1 SGHTA and CDR2 FQGNSA. CDR3 length: 14 amino acids. CDR3 DNA sequence: TGTGCCAGCAGCTCTAGACAGGGGGTCTACGAGCAGTACTTC. Translating gives CASSSRQGVYEQYF.

The chain has TRBV27 and TRBJ2-7; D not certain. This CDR3 spans 13 amino acids. V was cut by 3 bases and J by 5 bases, with 11 bases left in between. Germline CDR1 and CDR2: MNHEY and SMNVEV (reference sequence). The CDR3 nucleotides read TGTGCCAGCAGTTTCCGTGGTGCAGACGAGCAGTACTTC. This translates into CASSFRGADEQYF.

V usage is TRBV7-9 and J usage is TRBJ2-3; TRBD2 matches at 8 bases. The CDR3 sequence is 16 residues long. From germline, CDR1 is SEHNR and CDR2 FQNEAQ (reference sequence). With 5 bases clipped from V and 3 bases from J, the junction kept 10 bases outside the gene matches. The CDR3 protein is CASSPPGLGRTDTQYF. CDR3 in DNA: TGTGCCAGCAGCCCTCCGGGACTAGGACGTACAGATACGCAGTATTTT.

A word on this clone: One junction end disagrees with the germline gene, perhaps due to a read error. The chain has TRBV28 and TRBJ1-3, with D maybe TRBD1 (6 bases). The CDR3 is 14 amino acids. Germline CDR1 is MDHEN and CDR2 is SYDVKM. The CDR3 sequence is CASSLNTPTRGVNF. CDR3 DNA: TGTGCCAGCAGTTTAAATACACCAACCAGGGGCGTCAATTTT.

Turning to this clone: Sequence at one end of the junction differs from germline and may be a read error. The chain combines TRBV7-7 with TRBJ2-5, with D maybe TRBD2 (5 bases). The CDR3 loop spans 15 amino acids. Germline values: CDR1 SSHAT, CDR2 FNYEAQ (reference sequence). CDR3 sequence (DNA): TGTGCTAGCAGCTTAGGAGGCCTCTCACAAGAGACCCAGTACTTC. This codes for CASSLGGLSQETQYF.

The V and J genes are TRBV9 and TRBJ2-3, with 7 bases matching TRBD2. V gave up 5 bases and J gave up 0 bases; unmatched junction bases: 3. The CDR3 length is 14 residues. CDR1 and CDR2 from the germline V gene are SGDLS and YYNGEE. In DNA form, the CDR3 reads TGTGCCAGCAGGGGGGGGATGAGCACAGATACGCAGTATTTT. Amino acid sequence: CASRGGMSTDTQYF.

This clone has just a few counts. CDR3 protein: CASTLSSNSETQYF. In nucleotides, the CDR3 is TGTGCCAGTACCCTTTCCTCAAACTCCGAGACCCAGTACTTC. The rearrangement uses TRBV9 and TRBJ2-5; the D is unclear. The CDR3 is 14 residues long. Trimming stripped 8 bases from V and 5 bases from J, with 19 bases between. Germline V CDR1 and CDR2: SGDLS, YYNGEE.

Turning to this clone: Other DNA sequences within the sample encode an identical CDR3. The rearrangement links TRBV27 to TRBJ1-5; 10 bases line up with TRBD1. The CDR3 sequence is 20 residues long. CDR1 and CDR2 from the germline V gene are MNHEY and SMNVEV (reference sequence). After removal of 1 base from V and 3 bases from J, the junction contained 15 bases not matched to a gene. Written as DNA, the CDR3 is TGTGCCAGCAGTTTATATCGACAGGGGGCTGGGGCGCCAGCCAATCAGCCCCAGCATTTT. Translation gives CASSLYRQGAGAPANQPQHF.

The rearrangement uses TRBV11-2 and TRBJ2-3; D may be TRBD2 (5 bases). The CDR3 is 15 residues long. V was trimmed by 5 bases and J by 2 bases, leaving 14 bases between them. From germline, CDR1 is SGHAT and CDR2 FQNNGV. Written as DNA, the CDR3 is TGTGCCAGCAGCCAACCCACTAGATACACAGATACGCAGTATTTT. Its protein is CASSQPTRYTDTQYF. Filled out from reference TRBV11-2 and TRBJ2-3, the complete variable domain reads EAGVAQSPRYKIIEKRQSVAFWCNPISGHATLYWYQQILGQGPKLLIQFQNNGVVDDSQLPKDRFSAERLKGVDSTLKIQPAKLEDSAVYLCASSQPTRYTDTQYFGPGTRLTVL.

This clone was seen a handful of times. The chain joins TRBV28 to TRBJ1-5; D possibly corresponds to TRBD1 (5 bases). This CDR3 comprises 12 residues. V was trimmed by 8 bases and J by 11 bases, leaving 16 bases between them. Germline lookup yields CDR1 MDHEN and CDR2 SYDVKM. CDR3 DNA: TGTGCCAGCCAACCGGGGGACCTCTCCCAGCATTTT. This translates into CASQPGDLSQHF.

The chain recombines TRBV7-9 with TRBJ1-2; D is unclear. Germline V gives CDR1 SEHNR, CDR2 FQNEAQ (reference sequence). The CDR3 totals 14 residues. Trimming pared 5 bases from V and 0 bases from J, leaving 10 bases between. Here the CDR3 DNA reads TGTGCCAGCAGCGAGAGTACCCCTAACTATGGCTACACCTTC. Translation: CASSESTPNYGYTF.

V and J are TRBV10-2 and TRBJ2-7; the D gene is possibly TRBD1 (6 bases). V was shortened by 6 bases and J by 3 bases, with 18 bases between the two germline ends. The CDR3 is 15 amino acids. The germline V gene has CDR1 WSHSY and CDR2 SAAADI. The CDR3 loop reads CASSSPGQTHYEQYF. CDR3 nucleotide sequence: TGCGCCAGCAGCTCCCCGGGACAAACCCACTACGAGCAGTACTTC.